These 27 T cell receptor beta chains share one sample of origin, sequenced in a study of OX40 agonist ivuxolimab in advanced cancers. Some clones are missing from TCRdb's copy, which holds only in-frame ones; the method was immunoSEQ multiplex PCR. The sample has approximately 7,000 clones, over 70% seen once. The starting material was CD4+ or CD8+ T cells sorted from blood, obtained in a trial of the OX40 agonist ivuxolimab. The receptors were gathered from an adult with an advanced solid tumor such as melanoma, head and neck, liver or kidney cancer.

V usage is TRBV6-5 and J usage is TRBJ2-5, with 8 positions matching TRBD2. CDR3 length: 14 amino acids. Trimming removed 2 bases from V and 5 bases from J; junction bases left unmatched: 4. Germline V gene lookup returns CDR1 MNHEY and CDR2 SVGAGI. CDR3 amino acids: CASSYREGLETQYF. The CDR3 region has the DNA TGTGCCAGCAGTTACCGGGAGGGCCTTGAGACCCAGTACTTC.

This clone has a single count. The V gene is TRBV7-9, the J gene TRBJ2-5, with D unresolved. The CDR3 is 15 amino acids. In germline, CDR1 is SEHNR, CDR2 FQNEAQ (reference sequence). V was shortened by 0 bases and J by 5 bases, with 13 bases between the two germline ends. In DNA, the CDR3 is TGTGCCAGCAGCTTAGCAGGGTCCATCGGGGAGACCCAGTACTTC. Encoded protein: CASSLAGSIGETQYF.

The genes are TRBV6-4 and TRBJ2-7; D is unclear. Germline CDR1 is MRHNA and CDR2 is SNTAGT. The CDR3 runs to 14 residues. V gave up 7 bases and J gave up 0 bases, with 13 bases separating them. In nucleotides, the CDR3 is TGTGCCAGCACCGGATCGGTCAGCTCCTACGAGCAGTACTTC. Residues: CASTGSVSSYEQYF.

In its sample, this clone was seen a few times. The J gene is TRBJ1-4, the V gene TRBV6-5, with D hard to call. V shed 2 bases and J shed 5 bases, with 12 bases lying between them. Germline assignment: CDR1 MNHEY and CDR2 SVGAGI. The CDR3 runs to 15 residues. This CDR3 is CASSYLSGENEKLFF. The DNA of the CDR3 is TGTGCCAGCAGTTACCTCAGCGGCGAAAATGAAAAACTGTTTTTT.

This clone was counted a few times. CDR3 residues: CASSLGTGTEAFF. The CDR3 DNA is TGTGCCAGCAGCTTAGGGACGGGCACTGAAGCTTTCTTT. The chain is built from TRBV7-6 and TRBJ1-1; D call uncertain. The V and J ends lost 1 base and 4 bases respectively, with 7 bases between them. Looked up from germline, CDR1 is SGHVS and CDR2 is FNYEAQ. The length of the CDR3 is 13 residues.

This clone was seen a single time. This chain uses TRBV27 with TRBJ2-5, with 15 bases lining up with TRBD2. V lost 4 bases to trimming and J lost 4 bases; unmatched junction nucleotides: 13. In germline, CDR1 is MNHEY, CDR2 SMNVEV (reference sequence). The CDR3 loop spans 19 amino acids. The CDR3 protein is CASSSVKGTSGRRIETQYF. CDR3 in DNA: TGTGCCAGCAGTTCGGTGAAAGGGACTAGCGGGAGGCGGATAGAGACCCAGTACTTC.

The chain employs TRBV5-4 and TRBJ2-3, with D hard to call. V lost 0 bases to trimming and J lost 5 bases, with 10 bases between them. Looked up from germline, CDR1 is SGHNT and CDR2 is YYREEE (reference sequence). The CDR3 consists of 14 residues. CDR3 in amino acids: CASSLEAYGDTQYF. CDR3 DNA: TGTGCCAGCAGCTTGGAGGCCTACGGAGATACGCAGTATTTT.

The chain couples TRBV4-2 to TRBJ2-1, with 11 bases that match TRBD2. Germline-derived CDR1 and CDR2 are LGHNA and YNFKEQ. This CDR3 spans 16 amino acids. The J segment lost 6 bases and the V segment lost 4 bases, leaving 8 bases of the junction unmatched. CDR3 nucleotides: TGTGCCAGCAGCCCCCTCACTAGCGGGAGTTTCAATGAGCAGTTCTTC. Its protein product is CASSPLTSGSFNEQFF.

The chain recombines TRBV2 with TRBJ2-3, with 7 bases aligning to TRBD2. The V gene end was trimmed by 4 bases and the J gene end by 0 bases; junction bases not matched to a gene: 7. The CDR3 covers 16 residues. Germline V gene data show CDR1 as SNHLY and CDR2 as FYNNEI. The CDR3, as DNA: TGTGCCAGCAGTGGGGGAGCGGGAAGAAGCACAGATACGCAGTATTTT. It encodes CASSGGAGRSTDTQYF.

The chain joins TRBV9 to TRBJ2-1; 8 nucleotides match TRBD1. Germline loops: CDR1 SGDLS, CDR2 YYNGEE. The CDR3 is made up of 14 amino acids. Losses at the gene ends were 3 bases for V and 6 bases for J; bases not matched to a gene: 5. The CDR3 DNA sequence: TGTGCCAGCAGCGACGTACAGGGGGGCAATGAGCAGTTCTTC. Its protein is CASSDVQGGNEQFF. The full variable domain, rest sourced from reference TRBV9 and TRBJ2-1, is DSGVTQTPKHLITATGQRVTLRCSPRSGDLSVYWYQQSLDQGLQFLIQYYNGEERAKGNILERFSAQQFPDLHSELNLSSLELGDSALYFCASSDVQGGNEQFFGPGTRLTVL.

The V and J genes are TRBV29-1 and TRBJ2-5, with D uncertain. The CDR3 runs to 13 residues. The V gene's germline CDR1 is SQVTM and CDR2 ANQGSEA. Trimming removed 4 bases from V and 1 base from J, with 10 bases in between. CDR3 bases: TGCAGCGTTGGGAAAGGCCTCCAAGAGACCCAGTACTTC. It yields the protein CSVGKGLQETQYF.

This clone showed up just a few times. Other DNA sequences in this specimen translate into the identical CDR3. This chain uses TRBV4-3 with TRBJ2-6, with D tentatively TRBD2 (5 bases). This CDR3 comprises 16 residues. CDR1 and CDR2 (germline): LGHNA, YSLEER. Trimming cost V 0 bases and J 1 base, with 7 bases left between them. The CDR3 protein is CASSQDRGSGANVLTF. The DNA of the CDR3 is TGCGCCAGCAGCCAAGATAGAGGGTCTGGGGCCAACGTCCTGACTTTC.

The gene calls are TRBV28 and TRBJ2-2; D is unresolved. Trimming shortened V by 3 bases and J by 4 bases, and 3 bases separated the two germline ends. The length of the CDR3 is 12 residues. Looked up from germline, CDR1 is MDHEN and CDR2 is SYDVKM. The CDR3 sequence is CASSLLTGELFF. The DNA for the CDR3 is TGTGCCAGCAGTTTGCTCACCGGGGAGCTGTTTTTT.

V gene TRBV5-1 combines with J gene TRBJ2-1; 8 bases align to TRBD1. V was clipped by 4 bases and J by 4 bases; unmatched bases: 10. The length of the CDR3 is 16 residues. In germline, CDR1 is SGHRS, CDR2 YFSETQ. The CDR3 region has the DNA TGCGCCAGCAGCATCCGCGGGACAGGATTTTACAATGAGCAGTTCTTC. Translation gives CASSIRGTGFYNEQFF.

The chain is built from TRBV4-1 and TRBJ2-1; 8 bases are a match to TRBD2. The ends lost 4 bases at V and 7 bases at J; junction bases unmatched: 15. This CDR3 comprises 17 residues. Germline V CDR1 and CDR2: MGHRA, YSYEKL. The CDR3 loop is CASSPDSGKRELNEQFF. The CDR3 bases are TGCGCCAGCAGCCCTGACTCTGGAAAGCGGGAGTTGAATGAGCAGTTCTTC.

The genes are TRBV30 and TRBJ1-5; D not resolved. Trimming left V 2 bases short and J 3 bases short, with 11 bases between. The CDR3 totals 14 residues. CDR1 is GTSNPN, CDR2 SVGIG, per germline (reference sequence). The CDR3, as DNA: TGTGCCTGGAGTAGTGTGGTTTCCAATCAGCCCCAGCATTTT. It yields the protein CAWSSVVSNQPQHF.

V usage is TRBV18 and J usage is TRBJ2-1; a weak D match, TRBD1 (6 bases). CDR1 is KGHSH, CDR2 LQKENI, per germline. The CDR3 has 15 residues. V was pared by 2 bases and J by 4 bases, with 12 bases between. CDR3 DNA: TGTGCCAGCTCACCAAAGGGGGTAGGTTACAATGAGCAGTTCTTC. It specifies CASSPKGVGYNEQFF.

The V call is TRBV21-1, the J call TRBJ1-5; the table's TRBD1 call for D was not verified on the DNA. TRBV21-1 is flagged as a pseudogene. This CDR3 has 17 residues. The CDR3 protein is CASSPQRGRENNQPQHF. CDR3 DNA: TGTGCCAGCAGTCCCCAGAGGGGGAGAGAGAACAATCAGCCCCAGCATTTT.

The chain combines TRBV7-8 with TRBJ2-3; D gene uncertain. V was pared by 5 bases and J by 2 bases, with 20 bases between. Germline CDR1 SGHVS, CDR2 FQNEAQ. CDR3 length: 17 residues. CDR3 in amino acids: CASSPGPQAAFTDTQYF. Written as DNA, the CDR3 is TGTGCCAGCAGCCCGGGCCCTCAGGCCGCTTTCACAGATACGCAGTATTTT. Supplemented by reference TRBV7-8 and TRBJ2-3, the full variable domain reads GAGVSQSPRYKVAKRGQDVALRCDPISGHVSLFWYQQALGQGPEFLTYFQNEAQLDKSGLPSDRFFAERPEGSVSTLKIQRTQQEDSAVYLCASSPGPQAAFTDTQYFGPGTRLTVL.

The genes are TRBV20-1 and TRBJ1-1; D is perhaps TRBD1 (5 bases). Between the trimmed V and J ends, which lost 8 bases and 10 bases, there was a span of 17 bases. The CDR3 consists of 11 residues. Germline V lookup: CDR1 DFQATT, CDR2 SNEGSKA (reference sequence). CDR3 nucleotides: TGCAGTTCCAGGGCAGCGACGGCAGCTTTCTTT. Translated: CSSRAATAAFF.

This chain connects TRBV11-2 to TRBJ2-1, with a weak D call TRBD1 (5 bases). The length of the CDR3 is 17 residues. Deletions cut 4 bases from V and 0 bases from J, with 16 bases between. CDR1 SGHAT and CDR2 FQNNGV come from the germline V gene. As DNA, the CDR3 is TGTGCCAGCAGCTCTATGCAGGGTTTCCTCTCCTACAATGAGCAGTTCTTC. It codes for CASSSMQGFLSYNEQFF.

Comments on this clone: A much larger clone differs by one base, so this may be a read error. The chain combines TRBV11-2 with TRBJ2-7; D gene uncertain. The CDR3 covers 13 residues. The germline V gene encodes CDR1 SGHAT and CDR2 FQNNGV. The V end was cut by 0 bases, the J end by 5 bases, with 8 bases between. The CDR3 spells CASSLESANEQYF. The CDR3 DNA is TGTGCCAGCAGCTTAGAATCGGCGAACGAGCAGTACTTC.

This chain joins TRBV19 and TRBJ2-3; 8 bases agree with TRBD2. CDR3 length: 15 amino acids. J was trimmed by 2 bases and V by 9 bases; bases with no gene match: 10. In germline, CDR1 is LNHDA, CDR2 SQIVND (reference sequence). The CDR3 region has the DNA TGTGCCAGCCGCCGTATAGCGGGAATCACAGATACGCAGTATTTT. Its protein is CASRRIAGITDTQYF. Supplemented by reference TRBV19 and TRBJ2-3, the full variable domain reads DGGITQSPKYLFRKEGQNVTLSCEQNLNHDAMYWYRQDPGQGLRLIYYSQIVNDFQKGDIAEGYSVSREKKESFPLTVTSAQKNPTAFYLCASRRIAGITDTQYFGPGTRLTVL.

This clone occurred once. The gene calls are TRBV7-2 and TRBJ2-3; D ambiguous. The germline CDR1 and CDR2 sequences are SGHTA and FQGNSA. V was clipped by 3 bases and J by 3 bases, with 13 bases between them. The CDR3 has 15 residues. The DNA for the CDR3 is TGTGCCAGCAGCTTTAGCATGGGTTGGACAGATACGCAGTATTTT. It codes for CASSFSMGWTDTQYF.

This chain joins TRBV27 and TRBJ1-2, with 7 bases that match TRBD1. With V trimmed by 5 bases and J by 2 bases, 11 bases remained unmatched. The germline gives CDR1 MNHEY, CDR2 SMNVEV (reference sequence). This CDR3 comprises 16 residues. The CDR3 DNA reads TGTGCCAGCAGTAAAAGGGACAGACTTATGAACTATGGCTACACCTTC. Its protein product is CASSKRDRLMNYGYTF.

The chain employs TRBV6-1 and TRBJ1-5, with 8 bases identical to TRBD1. Trimming cost V 1 base and J 7 bases; bases outside gene matches: 6. The CDR3 runs to 15 residues. Germline-derived CDR1 and CDR2 are MNHNS and SASEGT. This chain's CDR3 is CASSEVAGGEQPQHF. As DNA, the CDR3 is TGTGCCAGCAGTGAAGTGGCAGGGGGCGAACAGCCCCAGCATTTT.

The chain couples TRBV5-1 to TRBJ1-2; 7 nucleotides match TRBD1. CDR3 length: 15 residues. Unmatched junction bases numbered 9, after V lost 7 bases and J lost 0 bases. Per the germline V gene, CDR1 is SGHRS and CDR2 is YFSETQ. CDR3 residues: CASSDREKANYGYTF. DNA of the CDR3: TGCGCCAGCTCCGACAGGGAAAAGGCTAACTATGGCTACACCTTC.